This is a list of T cell receptor beta chains from one sample in a study of shared clonotypes between healthy human individuals. This table comes from immunoSEQ multiplex PCR, and its TCRdb copy is limited to in-frame clones, with some not included. The sample lists millions of clones, 90% to 95% occurring once. The sample was naive CD4+ T cells sorted from blood. Every receptor here comes from a man between 18 and 29 years old in good health. Both conserved end residues are part of each CDR3. Fields, in order: CDR3 protein, CDR3 DNA, V gene, D gene, clone size, J gene. D genes are given only for firm matches. Some rows mark clone size as missing; the rest say once, few, many or name a class of expanded clone.

CSVDTGTLTKYF	TGCAGCGTTGATACTGGGACACTCACGAAGTACTTC	TRBV29-1	.	.	TRBJ2-4
CASSIGTGGTYNEQFF	TGTGCCAGTAGTATTGGGACAGGGGGAACCTACAATGAGCAGTTCTTC	TRBV19	TRBD1	.	TRBJ2-1
CAISDGQYYEQYF	TGTGCCATCAGTGACGGACAATACTACGAGCAGTACTTC	TRBV10-3	.	.	TRBJ2-7
CAWRDRGNNEQFF	TGTGCCTGGAGGGACAGGGGGAACAATGAGCAGTTCTTC	TRBV30	TRBD1	.	TRBJ2-1
CASSEARPGQGRAAFF	TGTGCCAGCAGTGAAGCGAGACCGGGACAGGGGAGAGCAGCTTTCTTT	TRBV6-1	TRBD1	.	TRBJ1-1
CASSDLGLDQETQYF	TGTGCCAGCAGTGACCTAGGACTAGACCAAGAGACCCAGTACTTC	TRBV6-1	TRBD2	.	TRBJ2-5
CASSRKVGGTGELFF	TGTGCCAGCAGCCGCAAGGTTGGGGGAACCGGGGAGCTGTTTTTT	TRBV7-8	.	.	TRBJ2-2
CASSKGKRGGAFF	TGTGCCAGCAGCAAAGGGAAAAGGGGGGGCGCTTTCTTT	TRBV21-1	.	.	TRBJ1-1
CASSPVSGVFYEQYF	TGTGCCAGCTCACCAGTTAGTGGGGTATTCTACGAGCAGTACTTC	TRBV18	.	.	TRBJ2-7
CASSSQSSGANVLTF	TGTGCCAGCAGCTCGCAAAGTTCTGGGGCCAACGTCCTGACTTTC	TRBV5-6	.	.	TRBJ2-6
CASSVGQGGPYEQYF	TGTGCCAGCAGTGTAGGTCAGGGGGGCCCGTACGAGCAGTACTTC	TRBV6-1	.	.	TRBJ2-7
CASSIRTAGEQYF	TGTGCCAGTAGTATACGAACAGCCGGCGAGCAGTACTTC	TRBV19	.	.	TRBJ2-7
CASENSGELFF	TGCGCCAGCGAGAATTCCGGGGAGCTGTTTTTT	TRBV5-1	.	.	TRBJ2-2
CASRNGGIGDTQYF	TGTGCCAGCAGGAATGGGGGTATCGGTGATACGCAGTATTTT	TRBV6-1	.	once	TRBJ2-3
CASTVTGGGNSPLHF	TGCGCCAGCACCGTGACCGGTGGAGGGAATTCACCCCTCCACTTT	TRBV5-1	.	.	TRBJ1-6
CASRQGLLASETQYF	TGTGCCAGCAGACAGGGACTACTGGCTTCAGAGACCCAGTACTTC	TRBV7-2	.	.	TRBJ2-5
CASSLPGAGNQPQHF	TGTGCCAGTAGTTTACCGGGGGCAGGCAATCAGCCCCAGCATTTT	TRBV19	.	.	TRBJ1-5
CASSPLQLAVNEQFF	TGTGCCAGCAGTCCCCTGCAACTAGCGGTAAATGAGCAGTTCTTC	TRBV14	TRBD2	.	TRBJ2-1
CATSLGTTSGDTQYF	TGTGCCACCAGCCTGGGGACTACTTCAGGAGATACGCAGTATTTT	TRBV15	TRBD2	.	TRBJ2-3